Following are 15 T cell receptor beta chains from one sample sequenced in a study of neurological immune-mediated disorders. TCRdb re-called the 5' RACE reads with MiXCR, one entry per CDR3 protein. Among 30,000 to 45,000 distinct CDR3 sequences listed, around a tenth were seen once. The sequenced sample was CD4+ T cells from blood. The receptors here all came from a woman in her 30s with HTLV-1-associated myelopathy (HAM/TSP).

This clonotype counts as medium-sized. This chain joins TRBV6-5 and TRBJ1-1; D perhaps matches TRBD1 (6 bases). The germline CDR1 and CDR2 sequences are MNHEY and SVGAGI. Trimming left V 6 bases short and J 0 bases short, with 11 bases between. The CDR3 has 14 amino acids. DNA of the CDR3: TGTGCCAGCAGCCACAGGGAAATGAACACTGAAGCTTTCTTT. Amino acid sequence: CASSHREMNTEAFF.

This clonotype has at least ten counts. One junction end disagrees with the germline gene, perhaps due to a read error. For the CDR3, the DNA is TGTGCCATCGATATGGGACAGGGGAAAGGATTC. Encoded protein: CAIDMGQGKGF. The V gene is TRBV10-3, the J gene TRBJ1-2; TRBD1 agrees at 10 bases. This CDR3 region has 11 residues. CDR1 is ENHRY, CDR2 SYGVKD, per germline.

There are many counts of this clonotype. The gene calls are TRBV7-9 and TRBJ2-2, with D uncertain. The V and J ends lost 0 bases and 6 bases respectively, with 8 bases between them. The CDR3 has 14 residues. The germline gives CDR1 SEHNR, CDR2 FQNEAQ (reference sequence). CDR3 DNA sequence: TGTGCCAGCAGCTTAGCGGGGTCGGCCGGGGAGCTGTTTTTT. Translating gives CASSLAGSAGELFF.

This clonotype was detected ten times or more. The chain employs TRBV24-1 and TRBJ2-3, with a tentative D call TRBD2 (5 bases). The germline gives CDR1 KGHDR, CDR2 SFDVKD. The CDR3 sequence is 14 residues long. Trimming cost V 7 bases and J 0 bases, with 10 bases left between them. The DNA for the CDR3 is TGTGCCACCAGCGGTGGACTGAGCACAGATACGCAGTATTTT. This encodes CATSGGLSTDTQYF.

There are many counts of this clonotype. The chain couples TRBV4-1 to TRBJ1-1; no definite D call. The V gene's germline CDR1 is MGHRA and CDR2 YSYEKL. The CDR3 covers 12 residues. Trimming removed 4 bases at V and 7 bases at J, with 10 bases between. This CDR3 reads CASSRPGSEAFF. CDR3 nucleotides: TGCGCCAGCAGCCGGCCCGGCAGTGAAGCTTTCTTT.

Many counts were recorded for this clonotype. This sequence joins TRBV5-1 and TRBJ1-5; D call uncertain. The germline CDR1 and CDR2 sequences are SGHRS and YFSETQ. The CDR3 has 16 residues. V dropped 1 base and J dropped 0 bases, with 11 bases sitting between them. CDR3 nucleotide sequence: TGCGCCAGCAGCTTGAGTGGTACGGGTAGCAATCAGCCCCAGCATTTT. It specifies CASSLSGTGSNQPQHF.

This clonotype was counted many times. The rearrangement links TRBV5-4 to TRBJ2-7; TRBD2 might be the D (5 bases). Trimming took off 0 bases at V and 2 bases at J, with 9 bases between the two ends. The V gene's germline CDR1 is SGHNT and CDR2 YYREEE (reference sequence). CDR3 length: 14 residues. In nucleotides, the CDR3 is TGTGCCAGCAGCTTGGCCGAGGGCGCCTACGAGCAGTACTTC. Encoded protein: CASSLAEGAYEQYF. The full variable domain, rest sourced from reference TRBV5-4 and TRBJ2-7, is ETGVTQSPTHLIKTRGQQVTLRCSSQSGHNTVSWYQQALGQGPQFIFQYYREEENGRGNFPPRFSGLQFPNYSSELNVNALELDDSALYLCASSLAEGAYEQYFGPGTRLTVT.

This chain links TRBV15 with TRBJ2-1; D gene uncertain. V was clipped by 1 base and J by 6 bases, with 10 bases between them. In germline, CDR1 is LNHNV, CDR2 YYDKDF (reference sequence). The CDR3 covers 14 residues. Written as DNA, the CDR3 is TGTGCCACCAGCAGAGGGCGGTTCCGCAATGAGCAGTTCTTC. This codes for CATSRGRFRNEQFF. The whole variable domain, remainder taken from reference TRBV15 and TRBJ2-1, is DAMVIQNPRYQVTQFGKPVTLSCSQTLNHNVMYWYQQKSSQAPKLLFHYYDKDFNNEADTPDNFQSRRPNTSFCFLDIRSPGLGDTAMYLCATSRGRFRNEQFFGPGTRLTVL.

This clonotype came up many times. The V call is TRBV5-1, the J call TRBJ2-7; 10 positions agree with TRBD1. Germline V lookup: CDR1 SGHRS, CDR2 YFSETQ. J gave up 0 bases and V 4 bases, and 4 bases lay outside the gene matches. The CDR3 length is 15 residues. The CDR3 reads CASSTGQGDSYEQYF. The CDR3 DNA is TGCGCCAGCAGCACCGGACAGGGGGACTCCTACGAGCAGTACTTC.

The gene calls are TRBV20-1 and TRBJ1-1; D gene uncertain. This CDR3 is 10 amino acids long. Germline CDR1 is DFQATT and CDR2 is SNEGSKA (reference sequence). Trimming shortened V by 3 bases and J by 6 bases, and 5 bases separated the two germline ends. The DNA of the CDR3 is TGCAGTGCTAGCTCCGCTGAAGCTTTCTTT. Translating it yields CSASSAEAFF.

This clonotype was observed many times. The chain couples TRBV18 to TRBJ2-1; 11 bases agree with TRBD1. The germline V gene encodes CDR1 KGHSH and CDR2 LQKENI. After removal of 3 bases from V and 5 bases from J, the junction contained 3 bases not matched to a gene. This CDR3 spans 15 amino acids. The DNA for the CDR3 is TGTGCCAGCTCACCTGGACAGGGGGCGCACAATGAGCAGTTCTTC. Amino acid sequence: CASSPGQGAHNEQFF.

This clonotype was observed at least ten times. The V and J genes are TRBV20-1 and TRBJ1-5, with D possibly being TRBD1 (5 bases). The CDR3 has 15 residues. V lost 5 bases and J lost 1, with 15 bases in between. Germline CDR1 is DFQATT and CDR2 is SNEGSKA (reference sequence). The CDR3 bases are TGCAGTGCTGGGTCTCCGGGACGAAGCAATCAGCCCCAGCATTTT. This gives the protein CSAGSPGRSNQPQHF.

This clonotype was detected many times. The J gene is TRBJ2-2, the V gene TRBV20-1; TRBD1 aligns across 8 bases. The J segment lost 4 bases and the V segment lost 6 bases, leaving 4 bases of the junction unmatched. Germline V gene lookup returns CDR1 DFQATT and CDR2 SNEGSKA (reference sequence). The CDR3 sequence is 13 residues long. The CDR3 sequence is CSATQGATGELFF. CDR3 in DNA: TGCAGTGCAACCCAGGGGGCCACCGGGGAGCTGTTTTTT.

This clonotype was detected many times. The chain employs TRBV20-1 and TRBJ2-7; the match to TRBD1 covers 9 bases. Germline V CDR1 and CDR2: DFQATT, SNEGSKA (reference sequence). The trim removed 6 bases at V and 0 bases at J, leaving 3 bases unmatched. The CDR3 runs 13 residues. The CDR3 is CSAWDRDSYEQYF. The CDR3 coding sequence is TGCAGTGCCTGGGACAGGGACTCCTACGAGCAGTACTTC.

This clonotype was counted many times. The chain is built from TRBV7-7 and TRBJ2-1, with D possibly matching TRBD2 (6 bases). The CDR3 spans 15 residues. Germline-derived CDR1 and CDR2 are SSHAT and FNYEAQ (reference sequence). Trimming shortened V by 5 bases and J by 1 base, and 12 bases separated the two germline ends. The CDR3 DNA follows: TGTGCCAGCAGCCCTAGCAGCGGGTCCTACAATGAGCAGTTCTTC. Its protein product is CASSPSSGSYNEQFF.